The 27 T cell receptor beta chains presented below share a single source sample, sequenced in a study of blood T cells in healthy people across ages. Then a second PCR, running roughly 7 to 11 cycles, was carried out with a sample-barcoded 5' primer and a J-beta primer mix. TCRdb independently ran MiXCR on the 5' RACE reads; one entry per CDR3 protein. The table shows roughly 2 million distinct CDR3 sequences, with roughly 49% occurring only once. Source material: blood. The receptors come from a middle-aged woman in good health.

The chain uses TRBV10-3 and TRBJ2-5, with TRBD1 matching 11 bases. The germline V gene encodes CDR1 ENHRY and CDR2 SYGVKD. The V and J ends lost 6 bases and 4 bases, in that order; junction bases with no gene match: 7. This CDR3 is 15 amino acids long. This CDR3 is CAIRAGTGGPETQYF. CDR3 coding DNA: TGTGCCATCAGGGCCGGGACAGGGGGGCCAGAGACCCAGTACTTC.

The chain carries TRBV19 and TRBJ1-2; TRBD1 matches at 8 bases. The CDR3 loop spans 16 amino acids. The V gene's germline CDR1 is LNHDA and CDR2 SQIVND (reference sequence). V was clipped by 4 bases and J by 0 bases; unmatched bases: 7. For the CDR3, the DNA is TGTGCCAGTAGTACGTACAGGGGGGCGGCTAACTATGGCTACACCTTC. The encoded protein is CASSTYRGAANYGYTF.

This chain joins TRBV25-1 and TRBJ2-7; D not resolved. CDR3 length equals 15 residues. Per germline, CDR1 MGHDK and CDR2 SYGVNS. Trimming took off 3 bases at V and 0 bases at J, with 12 bases between the two ends. CDR3 loop: CASSDPGTSSYEQYF. The CDR3 nucleotides are TGTGCCAGCAGTGATCCAGGCACCAGCTCCTACGAGCAGTACTTC.

V usage is TRBV28 and J usage is TRBJ2-1; 8 nucleotides line up with TRBD2. The V gene end was trimmed by 4 bases and the J gene end by 4 bases; junction bases not matched to a gene: 12. Germline loops: CDR1 MDHEN, CDR2 SYDVKM. This CDR3 region has 17 residues. CDR3: CASSYGRAGGPYNEQFF. The CDR3 bases are TGTGCCAGCAGTTACGGGAGGGCGGGGGGACCTTACAATGAGCAGTTCTTC.

This chain links TRBV4-3 with TRBJ2-1, with D tentatively TRBD1 or TRBD2 (5 bases each). The V and J ends lost 4 bases and 5 bases respectively, with 12 bases between them. CDR1 is LGHNA, CDR2 YSLEER, per germline. The CDR3 has 14 residues. The CDR3 region has the DNA TGCGCCAGCAGCCCCGGGACCCAAGACAATGAGCAGTTCTTC. It encodes CASSPGTQDNEQFF.

This clonotype was seen just once. The V gene is TRBV18, the J gene TRBJ2-3, with a tentative D call TRBD2 (6 bases). Deletions cut 5 bases from V and 6 bases from J, with 15 bases between. This CDR3 has 14 residues. Per germline, CDR1 KGHSH and CDR2 LQKENI. CDR3 in amino acids: CASSTWRDGDTQYF. The CDR3 bases are TGTGCCAGCTCAACCTGGCGGGACGGGGATACGCAGTATTTT.

This chain uses TRBV25-1 with TRBJ1-4; the match to TRBD1 covers 8 bases. Germline CDR1 reads MGHDK; CDR2 reads SYGVNS. The V and J ends lost 4 bases and 8 bases, in that order; junction bases with no gene match: 6. CDR3 length: 14 residues. The DNA for the CDR3 is TGTGCCAGCAGTGGGACAGGGTGGGGAGAAAAACTGTTTTTT. This gives the protein CASSGTGWGEKLFF.

V usage is TRBV4-1 and J usage is TRBJ2-7; D may be TRBD1 (5 bases). This CDR3 contains 15 residues. The germline CDR1 and CDR2 sequences are MGHRA and YSYEKL. Trimming cost V 1 base and J 2 bases, with 12 bases left between them. The CDR3 here is CASSQGYDSTYEQYF. The CDR3 coding sequence is TGCGCCAGCAGCCAAGGGTACGACAGCACCTACGAGCAGTACTTC.

This clonotype came up a few times. V gene TRBV4-3 combines with J gene TRBJ2-3; 9 nucleotides align to TRBD2. The length of the CDR3 is 17 residues. CDR1 and CDR2 (germline): LGHNA, YSLEER. J was trimmed by 2 bases and V by 0 bases; bases with no gene match: 6. CDR3 sequence (DNA): TGCGCCAGCAGCCAAGATTTGGCTAGCGGGGTCACAGATACGCAGTATTTT. Translation gives CASSQDLASGVTDTQYF.

The genes are TRBV6-2 or TRBV6-3 and TRBJ1-4, with D uncertain. Germline V gene lookup returns CDR1 MNHEY and CDR2 SVGEGT. The V end lost 0 bases, the J end lost 0 bases, and 11 bases lay between the germline ends. CDR3 length equals 17 residues. The CDR3 sequence is CASSYSNSYSTNEKLFF. The CDR3 nucleotides are TGTGCCAGCAGTTACTCGAATTCTTACTCAACTAATGAAAAACTGTTTTTT.

This clonotype has only a few counts. The chain combines TRBV7-9 with TRBJ2-1; a possible D gene is TRBD2 (5 bases). Germline-derived CDR1 and CDR2 are SEHNR and FQNEAQ (reference sequence). CDR3 length: 13 amino acids. V was pared by 4 bases and J by 9 bases, with 13 bases between. The CDR3 here is CASSSPSRGEQFF. The CDR3 bases are TGTGCCAGCAGCTCCCCTTCCCGGGGTGAGCAGTTCTTC.

This clonotype was detected a few times. The chain uses TRBV7-2 and TRBJ1-2; 7 bases agree with TRBD1. The CDR3 has 15 amino acids. The J segment lost 4 bases and the V segment lost 5 bases, leaving 10 bases of the junction unmatched. Germline CDR1 and CDR2: SGHTA and FQGNSA. CDR3 in DNA: TGTGCCAGCAGCGGCACCCTAGGACAGGCCTATGGCTACACCTTC. Translation gives CASSGTLGQAYGYTF.

This clonotype occurred a few times. V is TRBV10-3 and J is TRBJ2-1; D perhaps matches TRBD2 (5 bases). From germline, CDR1 is ENHRY and CDR2 SYGVKD. V lost 6 bases, J lost 1 base, and 16 bases lay in between. The CDR3 length is 16 residues. Written as DNA, the CDR3 is TGTGCCATCAGCCTCGGCCCCCGGGGATCCTACAATGAGCAGTTCTTC. Amino acids: CAISLGPRGSYNEQFF.

About this clonotype: An end of the junction does not agree with germline; a read error may underlie this. The rearrangement uses TRBV9 and TRBJ1-2; 8 nucleotides line up with TRBD1. The CDR3 spans 13 residues. Looked up from germline, CDR1 is SGDLS and CDR2 is YYNGEE. The CDR3 protein is CASSVTGVYSYTF. DNA of the CDR3: TGTGCCAGCAGCGTGACAGGGGTCTATAGCTACACCTTC.

The chain couples TRBV12-3 or TRBV12-4 to TRBJ2-5; 9 positions match TRBD2. V lost 5 bases to trimming and J lost 5 bases; unmatched junction nucleotides: 12. The CDR3 has 16 residues. This CDR3 reads CASSPQTGLAGETQYF. The CDR3 bases are TGTGCCAGCAGTCCGCAGACCGGGCTAGCGGGGGAGACCCAGTACTTC.

This clonotype was found a few times. This chain uses TRBV7-2 with TRBJ2-5; possibly TRBD1 for D (6 bases). The germline V and J ends were trimmed by 1 base and 1 base, with 16 bases remaining between them. The CDR3 loop spans 17 amino acids. Germline CDR1 is SGHTA and CDR2 is FQGNSA. The CDR3, as DNA: TGTGCCAGCAGCTTAGGTAACAGGGTGGTAGGCCAAGAGACCCAGTACTTC. This sequence encodes CASSLGNRVVGQETQYF.

The V and J genes are TRBV28 and TRBJ2-3; D not resolved. Germline V lookup: CDR1 MDHEN, CDR2 SYDVKM. This CDR3 contains 16 residues. Trimming cost V 6 bases and J 0 bases, with 16 bases left between them. The chain's CDR3 is CASSPDLLSSTDTQYF. For the CDR3, the DNA is TGTGCCAGCAGCCCAGATCTGCTATCTAGCACAGATACGCAGTATTTT.

This clonotype has a handful of counts. This chain uses TRBV20-1 with TRBJ2-7; D is tentatively TRBD1 or TRBD2 (5 bases each). The CDR3 runs 15 residues. Germline loops: CDR1 DFQATT, CDR2 SNEGSKA (reference sequence). The V end was cut by 0 bases, the J end by 6 bases, with 18 bases between. The CDR3 coding sequence is TGCAGTGCTAGAGATGGGGGAAGACCTACTTCCGAGCAGTACTTC. Encoded protein: CSARDGGRPTSEQYF.

The V and J genes are TRBV10-2 and TRBJ2-5; the D is unclear. Germline CDR1 and CDR2: WSHSY and SAAADI. V was cut by 3 bases and J by 1 base, with 12 bases left in between. This CDR3 is 15 amino acids long. The CDR3 spells CASSEPRAAQETQYF. CDR3 DNA sequence: TGCGCCAGCAGTGAACCCCGGGCGGCCCAAGAGACCCAGTACTTC.

The V call is TRBV7-9, the J call TRBJ2-4, with 8 nucleotides matching TRBD2. Trimming at V came to 5 bases and at J to 0 bases, leaving 6 bases not matched to a gene. The CDR3 sequence is 16 residues long. CDR1 is SEHNR and CDR2 is FQNEAQ in the germline V gene (reference sequence). Written as DNA, the CDR3 is TGTGCCAGCAGCGATAGCGGGGAACTAGCCAAAAACATTCAGTACTTC. This codes for CASSDSGELAKNIQYF.

This clonotype was recorded a few times. The gene calls are TRBV12-3 or TRBV12-4 and TRBJ2-7, with D tentatively TRBD1 (8 bases). V lost 3 bases and J 5 bases, leaving 17 bases between the germline ends. CDR3 length: 15 amino acids. The CDR3 DNA reads TGTGCCAGCAGTTTTCAACAGGGGGGGACCGACGAGCAGTACTTC. Translating gives CASSFQQGGTDEQYF.

The chain employs TRBV27 and TRBJ2-7; maybe TRBD2 (5 bases). TRBJ2-5 explains the end of the DNA better; the J call may be wrong. The CDR3 is 15 residues long. The germline CDR1 and CDR2 sequences are MNHEY and SMNVEV (reference sequence). The CDR3 sequence is CASSSRRVGGETQYF. The CDR3 nucleotides are TGTGCCAGCAGTTCCAGACGGGTAGGCGGGGAGACCCAGTACTTC.

This clonotype was seen a few times. This chain joins TRBV28 and TRBJ2-4; possibly TRBD2 for D (6 bases). CDR1 MDHEN and CDR2 SYDVKM come from the germline V gene. The CDR3 runs to 14 residues. V was clipped by 2 bases and J by 7 bases, with 12 bases between them. The DNA for the CDR3 is TGTGCCAGCAGTTTAGGGGGGACGCTGAACATTCAGTACTTC. This gives the protein CASSLGGTLNIQYF.

The V call is TRBV7-9, the J call TRBJ2-7; 9 positions match TRBD1. The CDR3 totals 17 residues. Looked up from germline, CDR1 is SEHNR and CDR2 is FQNEAQ (reference sequence). V shed 4 bases, J shed 3 bases, and the junction held 13 bases outside the gene matches. The DNA of the CDR3 is TGTGCCAGCAGCTCGTCCGGGACAGGGCGACCCAACTACGAGCAGTACTTC. Translated: CASSSSGTGRPNYEQYF.

About this clonotype itself: One end of the junction does not line up with germline, which may come from a read error. The chain links TRBV5-1 to TRBJ2-3, with 11 bases matching TRBD2. In germline, CDR1 is SGHRS, CDR2 YFSETQ. This CDR3 spans 17 amino acids. The CDR3, as DNA: TGCGCCAGCAGCTTGCTAGCGGGGGGACTGAGCACAGATGCGCAGTATTTT. Translated: CASSLLAGGLSTDAQYF.

This clonotype came up a few times. The rearrangement uses TRBV6-2 or TRBV6-3 and TRBJ2-3; D gene ambiguous. CDR3 length: 14 amino acids. Looked up from germline, CDR1 is MNHEY and CDR2 is SVGEGT. V was cut by 2 bases and J by 4 bases, with 10 bases left in between. CDR3 nucleotides: TGTGCCAGCAGTTACCCGGCTATCTCAGATACGCAGTATTTT. This gives the protein CASSYPAISDTQYF.

The table lists this clonotype with a few counts. V and J are TRBV7-6 and TRBJ2-3; TRBD1 or TRBD2 may be the D gene (6 bases each). Germline assignment: CDR1 SGHVS and CDR2 FNYEAQ. Trimming shortened V by 5 bases and J by 0 bases, and 18 bases separated the two germline ends. CDR3 length equals 17 residues. In nucleotides, the CDR3 is TGTGCCAGCAGCCCAGTGGGGCAGGGGACTAGCACAGATACGCAGTATTTT. Amino acids: CASSPVGQGTSTDTQYF. Full variable domain (rest looked up from reference TRBV7-6 and TRBJ2-3): GAGVSQSPRYKVTKRGQDVALRCDPISGHVSLYWYRQALGQGPEFLTYFNYEAQQDKSGLPNDRFSAERPEGSISTLTIQRTEQRDSAMYRCASSPVGQGTSTDTQYFGPGTRLTVL.